This T cell receptor (beta chain) appears in the sequencing data of a study of blood T cells in healthy people across ages. Study-wide findings and caveats: A conclusive naive versus antigen-experienced comparison was prevented by the unsorted PBMCs. Whereas aged donors had fewer naive CD4+ cells, long-lived donors had more of them and higher diversity.

This clonotype has more than one count but fewer than ten. Its specificity is unknown. A second PCR of roughly 6 to 12 cycles used a sample-barcoded 5' primer and a J-beta primer mix. One entry per CDR3 protein results from TCRdb running MiXCR on the 5' RACE reads. This sample has some 640,000 distinct CDR3 sequences, with over 45% found just once. V lost 5 bases to trimming and J lost 1 base, with 12 bases between them. The CDR3 loop spans 16 amino acids. The germline gives CDR1 MNHEY, CDR2 SMNVEV (reference sequence). The rearrangement uses TRBV27 and TRBJ2-6; D unresolved. This receptor was taken from a woman aged 60 to 75 in good health. Sequences were obtained from blood. The CDR3 sequence is CASSTRDKSGANVLTF. The CDR3 DNA follows: TGTGCCAGCAGTACCAGAGACAAATCTGGGGCCAACGTCCTGACTTTC. The full variable domain, rest sourced from reference TRBV27 and TRBJ2-6, is EAQVTQNPRYLITVTGKKLTVTCSQNMNHEYMSWYRQDPGLGLRQIYYSMNVEVTDKGDVPEGYKVSRKEKRNFPLILESPSPNQTSLYFCASSTRDKSGANVLTFGAGSRLTVL.